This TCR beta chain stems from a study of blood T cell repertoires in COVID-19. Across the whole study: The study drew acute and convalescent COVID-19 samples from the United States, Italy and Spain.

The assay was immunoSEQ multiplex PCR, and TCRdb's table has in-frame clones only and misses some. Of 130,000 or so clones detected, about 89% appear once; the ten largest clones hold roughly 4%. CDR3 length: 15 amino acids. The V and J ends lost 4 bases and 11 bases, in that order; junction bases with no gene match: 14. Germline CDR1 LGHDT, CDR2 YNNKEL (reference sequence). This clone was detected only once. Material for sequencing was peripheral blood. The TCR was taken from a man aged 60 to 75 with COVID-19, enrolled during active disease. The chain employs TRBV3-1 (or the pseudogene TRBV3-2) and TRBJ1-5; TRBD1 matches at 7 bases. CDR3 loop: CASSRGQVGLGAQHF. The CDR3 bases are TGTGCCAGCAGCCGAGGACAGGTTGGACTGGGGGCCCAGCATTTT.